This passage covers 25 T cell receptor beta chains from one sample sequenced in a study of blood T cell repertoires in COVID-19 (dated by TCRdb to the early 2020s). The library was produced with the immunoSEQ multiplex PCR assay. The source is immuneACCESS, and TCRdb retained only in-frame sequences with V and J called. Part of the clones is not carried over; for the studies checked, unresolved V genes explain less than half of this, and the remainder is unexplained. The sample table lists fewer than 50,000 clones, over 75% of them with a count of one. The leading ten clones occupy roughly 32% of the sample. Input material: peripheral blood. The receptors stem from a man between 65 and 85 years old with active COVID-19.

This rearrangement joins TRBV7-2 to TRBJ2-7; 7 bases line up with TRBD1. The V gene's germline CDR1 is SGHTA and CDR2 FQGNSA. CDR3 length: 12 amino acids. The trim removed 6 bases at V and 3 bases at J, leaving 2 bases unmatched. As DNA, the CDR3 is TGTGCCAGCAGTCGACAGGGCTACGAGCAGTACTTC. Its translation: CASSRQGYEQYF.

CDR3 residues: CASSIRTSGIMFF. The CDR3 DNA is TGCGCCAGCAGCATACGGACTAGCGGGATAATGTTCTTC. The V and J genes are TRBV5-1 and TRBJ2-1; 12 bases map to TRBD2. This CDR3 has 13 amino acids. Germline V lookup: CDR1 SGHRS, CDR2 YFSETQ. Trimming cost V 4 bases and J 15 bases; bases outside gene matches: 8.

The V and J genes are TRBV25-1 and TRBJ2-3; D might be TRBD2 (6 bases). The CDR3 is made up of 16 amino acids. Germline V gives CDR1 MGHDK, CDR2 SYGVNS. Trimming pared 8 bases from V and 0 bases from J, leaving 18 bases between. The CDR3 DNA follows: TGTGCCAGCCACCCCCAAGGGGAGGTTAGCACAGATACGCAGTATTTT. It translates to CASHPQGEVSTDTQYF.

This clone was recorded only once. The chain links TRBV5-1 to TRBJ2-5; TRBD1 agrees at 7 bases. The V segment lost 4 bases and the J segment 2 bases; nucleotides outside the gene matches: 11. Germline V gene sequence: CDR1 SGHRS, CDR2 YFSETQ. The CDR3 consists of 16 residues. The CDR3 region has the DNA TGCGCCAGCAGCCTCCGCCCGACAGGGCGGCAAGAGACCCAGTACTTC. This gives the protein CASSLRPTGRQETQYF.

The CDR3 spells CASSNRAATEAFF. The DNA for the CDR3 is TGTGCCAGCAGTAACAGGGCGGCCACTGAAGCTTTCTTT. This rearrangement joins TRBV6-2 or TRBV6-3 to TRBJ1-1, with D perhaps matching TRBD1 (6 bases). The germline CDR1 and CDR2 sequences are MNHEY and SVGEGT. The CDR3 loop spans 13 amino acids. The V and J ends lost 5 bases and 4 bases respectively, with 11 bases between them.

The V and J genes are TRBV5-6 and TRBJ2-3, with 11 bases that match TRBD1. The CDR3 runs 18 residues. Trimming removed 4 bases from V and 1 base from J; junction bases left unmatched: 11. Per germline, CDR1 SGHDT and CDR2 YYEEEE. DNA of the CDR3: TGTGCCAGCAGCCCAAATCGGACAGGGGGCCCCCGCACAGATACGCAGTATTTT. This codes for CASSPNRTGGPRTDTQYF.

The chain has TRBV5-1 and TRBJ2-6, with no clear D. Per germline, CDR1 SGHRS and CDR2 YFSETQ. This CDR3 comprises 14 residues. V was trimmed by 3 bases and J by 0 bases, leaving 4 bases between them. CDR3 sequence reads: CASSSVSGANVLTF. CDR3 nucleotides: TGCGCCAGCAGCTCCGTCTCTGGGGCCAACGTCCTGACTTTC.

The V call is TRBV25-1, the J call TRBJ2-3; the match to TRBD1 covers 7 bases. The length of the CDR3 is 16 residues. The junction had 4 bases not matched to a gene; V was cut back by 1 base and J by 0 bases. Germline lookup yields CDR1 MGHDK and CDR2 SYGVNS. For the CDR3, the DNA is TGTGCCAGCAGTGAATTGAAGGGGGCAAGCACAGATACGCAGTATTTT. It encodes CASSELKGASTDTQYF.

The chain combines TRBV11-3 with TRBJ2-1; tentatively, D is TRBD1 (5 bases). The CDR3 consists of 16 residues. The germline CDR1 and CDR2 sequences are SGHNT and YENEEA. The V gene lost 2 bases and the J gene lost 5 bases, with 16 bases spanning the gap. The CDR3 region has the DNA TGTGCCAGCAGCTTACAGGGTGAACCGAGTAACAATGAGCAGTTCTTC. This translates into CASSLQGEPSNNEQFF.

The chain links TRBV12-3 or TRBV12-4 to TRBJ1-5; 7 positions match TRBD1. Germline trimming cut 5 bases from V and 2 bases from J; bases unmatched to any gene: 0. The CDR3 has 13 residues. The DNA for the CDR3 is TGTGCCAGCAGTCAGGGGGGCAATCAGCCCCAGCATTTT. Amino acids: CASSQGGNQPQHF.

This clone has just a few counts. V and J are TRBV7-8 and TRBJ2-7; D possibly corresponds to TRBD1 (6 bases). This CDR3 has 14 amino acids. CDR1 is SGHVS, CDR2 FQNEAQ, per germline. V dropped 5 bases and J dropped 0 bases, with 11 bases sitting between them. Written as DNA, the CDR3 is TGTGCCAGCAGCCCCAGGGGAACCTCCTACGAGCAGTACTTC. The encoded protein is CASSPRGTSYEQYF.

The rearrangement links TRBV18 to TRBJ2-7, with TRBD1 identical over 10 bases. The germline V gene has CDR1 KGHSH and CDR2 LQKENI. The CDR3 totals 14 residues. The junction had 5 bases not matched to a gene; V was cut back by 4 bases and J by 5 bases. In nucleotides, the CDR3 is TGTGCCAGCTCACTGACAGGGGGCATGGACGAGCAGTACTTC. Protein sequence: CASSLTGGMDEQYF. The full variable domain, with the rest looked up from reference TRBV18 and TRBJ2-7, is NAGVMQNPRHLVRRRGQEARLRCSPMKGHSHVYWYRQLPEEGLKFMVYLQKENIIDESGMPKERFSAEFPKEGPSILRIQQVVRGDSAAYFCASSLTGGMDEQYFGPGTRLTVT.

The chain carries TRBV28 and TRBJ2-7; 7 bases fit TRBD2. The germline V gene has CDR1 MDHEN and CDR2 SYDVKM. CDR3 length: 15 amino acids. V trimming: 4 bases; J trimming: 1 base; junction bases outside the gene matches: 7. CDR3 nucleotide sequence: TGTGCCAGCAGTTCACCTGGGGGGGGGTCCTACGAGCAGTACTTC. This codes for CASSSPGGGSYEQYF.

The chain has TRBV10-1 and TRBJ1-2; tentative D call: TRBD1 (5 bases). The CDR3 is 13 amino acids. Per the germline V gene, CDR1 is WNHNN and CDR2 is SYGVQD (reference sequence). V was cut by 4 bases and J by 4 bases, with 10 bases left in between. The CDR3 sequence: CASSGRGVYGYTF. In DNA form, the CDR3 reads TGCGCCAGCAGTGGCCGGGGGGTCTATGGCTACACCTTC.

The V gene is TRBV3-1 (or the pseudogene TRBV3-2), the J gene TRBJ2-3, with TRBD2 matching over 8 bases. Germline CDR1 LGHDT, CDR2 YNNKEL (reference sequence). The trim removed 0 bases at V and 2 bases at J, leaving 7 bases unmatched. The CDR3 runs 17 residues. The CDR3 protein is CASSQDPGGGVTDTQYF. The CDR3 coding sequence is TGTGCCAGCAGCCAAGATCCCGGGGGGGGCGTCACAGATACGCAGTATTTT.

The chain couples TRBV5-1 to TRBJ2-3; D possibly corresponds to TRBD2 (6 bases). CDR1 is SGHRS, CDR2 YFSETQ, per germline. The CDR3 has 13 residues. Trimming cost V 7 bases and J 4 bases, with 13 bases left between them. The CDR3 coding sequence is TGCGCCAGCGGGACTCACGGGGCAGATACGCAGTATTTT. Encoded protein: CASGTHGADTQYF.

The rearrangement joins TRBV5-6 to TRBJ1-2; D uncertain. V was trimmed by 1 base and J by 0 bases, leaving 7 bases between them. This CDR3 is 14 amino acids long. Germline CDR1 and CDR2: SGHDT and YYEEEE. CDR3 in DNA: TGTGCCAGCAGCTTGTCGGGATCTAACTATGGCTACACCTTC. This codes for CASSLSGSNYGYTF.

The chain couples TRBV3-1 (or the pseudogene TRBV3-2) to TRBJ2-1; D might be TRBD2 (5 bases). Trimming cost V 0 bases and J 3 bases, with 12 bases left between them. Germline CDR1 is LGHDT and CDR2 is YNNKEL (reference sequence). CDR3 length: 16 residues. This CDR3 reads CASSQDLRGSYNEQFF. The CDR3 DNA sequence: TGTGCCAGCAGCCAAGATCTGAGAGGGAGCTACAATGAGCAGTTCTTC.

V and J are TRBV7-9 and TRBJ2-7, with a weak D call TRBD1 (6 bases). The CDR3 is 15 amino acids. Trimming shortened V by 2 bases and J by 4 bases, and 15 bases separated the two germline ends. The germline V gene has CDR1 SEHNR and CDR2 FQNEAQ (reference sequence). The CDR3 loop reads CASSLRQGNGYEQYF. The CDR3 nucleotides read TGTGCCAGCAGCTTAAGGCAGGGGAATGGGTACGAGCAGTACTTC.

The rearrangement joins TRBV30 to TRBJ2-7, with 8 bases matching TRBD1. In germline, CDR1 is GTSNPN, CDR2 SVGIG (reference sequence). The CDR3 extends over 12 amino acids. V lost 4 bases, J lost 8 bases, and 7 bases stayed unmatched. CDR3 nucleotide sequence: TGTGCCTGGAAAGTCTGGACAGGGAAGCAGTACTTC. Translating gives CAWKVWTGKQYF.

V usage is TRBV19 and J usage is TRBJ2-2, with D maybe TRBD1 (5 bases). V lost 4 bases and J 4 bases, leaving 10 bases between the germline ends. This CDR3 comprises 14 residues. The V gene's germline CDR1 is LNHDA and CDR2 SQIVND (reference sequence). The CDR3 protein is CASSTGHSTGELFF. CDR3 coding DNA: TGTGCCAGTAGTACCGGACACAGCACCGGGGAGCTGTTTTTT.

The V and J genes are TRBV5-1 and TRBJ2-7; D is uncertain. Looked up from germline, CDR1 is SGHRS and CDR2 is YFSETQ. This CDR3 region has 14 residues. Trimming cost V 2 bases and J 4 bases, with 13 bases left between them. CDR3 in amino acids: CASSFTMARYEQYF. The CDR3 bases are TGCGCCAGCAGCTTCACGATGGCTAGGTACGAGCAGTACTTC.

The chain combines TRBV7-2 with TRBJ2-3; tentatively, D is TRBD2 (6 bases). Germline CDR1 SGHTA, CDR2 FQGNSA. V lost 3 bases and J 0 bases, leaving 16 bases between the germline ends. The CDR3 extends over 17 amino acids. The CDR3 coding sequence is TGTGCCAGCAGCTTGGGGGGAGTAGGGTCTAGCACAGATACGCAGTATTTT. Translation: CASSLGGVGSSTDTQYF.

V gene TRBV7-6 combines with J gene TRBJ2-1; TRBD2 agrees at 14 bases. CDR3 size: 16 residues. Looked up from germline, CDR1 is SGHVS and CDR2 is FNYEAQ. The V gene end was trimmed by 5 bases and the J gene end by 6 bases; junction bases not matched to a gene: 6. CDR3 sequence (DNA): TGTGCCAGCAGCCCCGGACTAGCGGGGGGAGTCAATGAGCAGTTCTTC. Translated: CASSPGLAGGVNEQFF.

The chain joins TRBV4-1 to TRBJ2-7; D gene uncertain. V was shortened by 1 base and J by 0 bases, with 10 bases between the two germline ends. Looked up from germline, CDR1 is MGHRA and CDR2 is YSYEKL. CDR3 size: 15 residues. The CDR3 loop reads CASSQATRSSYEQYF. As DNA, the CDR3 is TGCGCCAGCAGCCAAGCGACTCGCAGCTCCTACGAGCAGTACTTC.